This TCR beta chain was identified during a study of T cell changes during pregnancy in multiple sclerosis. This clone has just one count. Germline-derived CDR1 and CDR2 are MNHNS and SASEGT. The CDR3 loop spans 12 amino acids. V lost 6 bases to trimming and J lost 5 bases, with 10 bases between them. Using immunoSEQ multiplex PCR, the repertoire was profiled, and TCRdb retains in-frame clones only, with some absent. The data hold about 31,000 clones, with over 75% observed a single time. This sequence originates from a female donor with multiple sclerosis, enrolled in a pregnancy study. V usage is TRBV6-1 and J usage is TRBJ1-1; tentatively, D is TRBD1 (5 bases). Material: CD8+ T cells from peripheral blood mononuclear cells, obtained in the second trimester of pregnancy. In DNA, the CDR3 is TGTGCCAGCAGAGCAGGGTGGACTGAAGCTTTCTTT. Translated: CASRAGWTEAFF.